Listed below are T cell receptor beta chains from one sample, sequenced in a study of regulatory T cells in long-lasting Graves disease. TCRdb ran MiXCR on the multiplex PCR reads and lists one entry per CDR3 protein. The data contain 500,000 to 700,000 distinct CDR3 sequences, approximately 31% of them singletons. The sample here was peripheral blood mononuclear cells (PBMCs), taken when the disease was refractory, from a patient treated with antithyroid drugs. All receptors derive from a female donor with Graves disease. Both conserved end residues are part of each CDR3. The D gene is left open where the match is weak. For some rows the clone size is stated as once, few or many, or as a class when expanded; others skip it.

d_call,clone_size,j_call,v_call,cdr3_aa
-,-,TRBJ1-1,TRBV27,CASSPVMGRRTEAFF
TRBD1,many,TRBJ1-2,TRBV28,CASRPTGFRGYGYTF
-,-,TRBJ2-7,TRBV2,CASSELGIQPSYEQYF
TRBD2,few,TRBJ2-5,TRBV7-2,CASSLGTSGRKTQYF
-,-,TRBJ2-7,TRBV5-1,CASSLVVRSSYEQYF
-,few,TRBJ1-1,TRBV30,CAWSPGTLVAFF
-,-,TRBJ2-3,TRBV5-6,CASSLAEGATDTQYF
-,-,TRBJ1-1,TRBV5-1,CASSAITVYFTEAFF
-,-,TRBJ2-5,TRBV10-3,CAISPGLRETQYF
TRBD1,-,TRBJ2-2,TRBV6-2/TRBV6-3,CASKRRQGDTGELFF
-,-,TRBJ1-6,TRBV3-1,CASSQEWNSPLHF
-,many,TRBJ2-5,TRBV2,CASSGSRWGPETQYF
-,few,TRBJ1-1,TRBV27,CASSVTAGTLPWFLMEAFF
TRBD1,many,TRBJ1-1,TRBV2,CASSESRGVTEAFF
TRBD1,-,TRBJ1-2,TRBV9,CASSTRTGGYNYGYTF
-,many,TRBJ1-1,TRBV7-9,CASSLSAEAFF
-,-,TRBJ2-7,TRBV12-3/TRBV12-4,CASSPSAGFYEQYF
-,few,TRBJ1-1,TRBV29-1,CSVYRVQEEAFF
-,-,TRBJ1-1,TRBV7-9,CASSYIGQTNTEAFF
TRBD2,few,TRBJ2-7,TRBV12-5,CASGWSGLAGGRDEQYF
-,-,TRBJ2-5,TRBV5-1,CASSPGQPSRETQYF
-,few,TRBJ1-2,TRBV7-8,CASSSFGRGRNGYTF
-,-,TRBJ1-5,TRBV7-6,CASSSQVGNQPQHF